This T cell receptor (beta chain) was captured in a study of OX40 agonist ivuxolimab in advanced cancers. Whole-study context: The mean age was about 61 years, ranging from about 20 to 90, with 82.7% of participants male. Eligibility admitted prior anti-PD-1, anti-PD-L1 or anti-CTLA-4 therapy; 35% to 40% had some.

V was clipped by 3 bases and J by 0 bases, with 13 bases between them. There are 16 residues in the CDR3. Regarding the study as a whole: Averaged across samples, CD8+ T cells carried more expanded clones than CD4+ did.

Patients were ineligible given autoimmune disease history or systemic immunosuppression. Of note for this clone: What it binds is unknown.

The repertoire was sequenced with immunoSEQ multiplex PCR; TCRdb's copy has only in-frame clones and lacks some. The table includes approximately 30,000 clones, about 77% detected once. The sample here was CD4+ or CD8+ T cells sorted from blood, taken in a trial of the OX40 agonist ivuxolimab. The receptor comes from an adult with an advanced solid tumor such as melanoma, head and neck, liver or kidney cancer. The chain combines TRBV5-3 with TRBJ2-4; the D gene is possibly TRBD2 (5 bases). TRBV5-3 is labeled an ORF, and its function is uncertain. The CDR3 DNA reads as TGTGCCAGAAGCTCCACAGTGGGGAGAGCCAAAAACATTCAGTACTTC. Amino acids: CARSSTVGRAKNIQYF.